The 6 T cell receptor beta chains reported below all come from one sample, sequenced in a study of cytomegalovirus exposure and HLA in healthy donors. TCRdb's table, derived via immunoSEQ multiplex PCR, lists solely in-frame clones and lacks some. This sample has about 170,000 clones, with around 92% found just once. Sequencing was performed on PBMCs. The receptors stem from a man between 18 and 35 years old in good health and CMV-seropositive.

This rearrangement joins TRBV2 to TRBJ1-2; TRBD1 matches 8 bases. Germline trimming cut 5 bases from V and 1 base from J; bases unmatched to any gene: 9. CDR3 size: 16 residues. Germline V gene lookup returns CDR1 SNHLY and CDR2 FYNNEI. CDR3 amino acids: CASSHTRDRNNYGYTF. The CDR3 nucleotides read TGTGCCAGCAGTCATACCCGGGACAGGAATAACTATGGCTACACCTTC.

The CDR3 sequence: CASSQAGAGGTDGELFF. DNA for the CDR3: TGTGCCAGCAGCCAAGCTGGAGCGGGAGGGACCGACGGGGAGCTGTTTTTT. The rearrangement uses TRBV4-2 and TRBJ2-2; 10 positions match TRBD2. The CDR3 has 17 amino acids. CDR1 is LGHNA and CDR2 is YNFKEQ in the germline V gene. With V trimmed by 1 base and J by 7 bases, 9 bases remained unmatched.

DNA for the CDR3: TGCGCCATATTCGCCGGGACTAGCGGGAGCTATGAGCAGTTCTTC. Residues: CAIFAGTSGSYEQFF. This sequence joins TRBV10-1 and TRBJ2-1; 14 bases fit TRBD2. Germline trimming cut 10 bases from V and 8 bases from J; bases unmatched to any gene: 10. The CDR3 consists of 15 residues. Per the germline V gene, CDR1 is WNHNN and CDR2 is SYGVQD (reference sequence).

The CDR3 nucleotides are TGTGCCAGCAGCTTAGCGCGACAGGGGGCCAGAGAGCAGTACTTC. As protein: CASSLARQGAREQYF. The genes are TRBV11-2 and TRBJ2-7, with 10 bases fitting TRBD1. The CDR3 is 15 residues long. J was trimmed by 7 bases and V by 1 base; bases with no gene match: 7. The V gene's germline CDR1 is SGHAT and CDR2 FQNNGV. Combining the CDR3 with reference TRBV11-2 and TRBJ2-7 gives the whole variable domain EAGVAQSPRYKIIEKRQSVAFWCNPISGHATLYWYQQILGQGPKLLIQFQNNGVVDDSQLPKDRFSAERLKGVDSTLKIQPAKLEDSAVYLCASSLARQGAREQYFGPGTRLTVT.

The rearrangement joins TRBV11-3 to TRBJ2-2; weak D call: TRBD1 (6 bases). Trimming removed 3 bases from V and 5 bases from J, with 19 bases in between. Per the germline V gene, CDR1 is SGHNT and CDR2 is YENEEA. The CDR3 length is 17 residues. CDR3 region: CASSLLSSGVRTGELFF. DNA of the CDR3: TGTGCCAGCAGCTTGCTTAGTTCAGGGGTGAGGACCGGGGAGCTGTTTTTT.

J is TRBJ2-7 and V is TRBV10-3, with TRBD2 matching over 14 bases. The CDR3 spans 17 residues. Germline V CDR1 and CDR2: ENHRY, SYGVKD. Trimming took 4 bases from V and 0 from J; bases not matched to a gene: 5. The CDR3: CAISGGLAGESSYEQYF. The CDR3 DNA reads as TGTGCCATCAGTGGGGGACTAGCGGGAGAGTCCTCCTACGAGCAGTACTTC.